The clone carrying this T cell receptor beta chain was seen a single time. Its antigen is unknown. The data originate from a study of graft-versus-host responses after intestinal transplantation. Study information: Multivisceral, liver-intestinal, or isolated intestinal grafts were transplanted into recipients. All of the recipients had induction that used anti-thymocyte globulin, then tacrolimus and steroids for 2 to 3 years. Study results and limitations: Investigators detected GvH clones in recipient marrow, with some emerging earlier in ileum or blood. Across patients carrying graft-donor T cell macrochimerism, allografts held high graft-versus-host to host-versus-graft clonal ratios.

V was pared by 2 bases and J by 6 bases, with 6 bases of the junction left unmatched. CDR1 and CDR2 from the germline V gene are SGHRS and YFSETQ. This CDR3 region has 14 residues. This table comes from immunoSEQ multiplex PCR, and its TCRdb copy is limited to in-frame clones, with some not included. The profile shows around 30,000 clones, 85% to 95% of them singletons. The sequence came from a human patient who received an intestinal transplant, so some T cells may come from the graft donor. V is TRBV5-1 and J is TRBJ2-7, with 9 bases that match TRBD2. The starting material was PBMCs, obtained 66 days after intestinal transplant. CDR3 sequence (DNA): TGCGCCAGCAGCTTAGCGGGAGGCTGGGGCGAGCAGTACTTC. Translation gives CASSLAGGWGEQYF.